This TCR beta chain was sequenced during a study of cytomegalovirus exposure and HLA in healthy donors. On the study more broadly: The approximately 110 validation repertoires were reported in a later analysis to have been generated on the same platform as the roughly 630 first-cohort repertoires. The study, taken as a whole, reports: Most TCR sequences were seen very rarely across donors, but some public TCRs occurred in many. According to the study, around 160 TCR beta chains were cytomegalovirus-associated.

TCRdb keeps only in-frame clones here, not all; method: immunoSEQ multiplex PCR. The table has about 360,000 clones, 86% seen once. In its sample, this clone was seen once. The antigen is not known. The donors were members of the validation cohort, which comprised 90 to 150 subjects and was separate from the first cohort of 666 subjects. There are 15 residues in the CDR3. The sequenced sample consisted of PBMCs. This TCR was recovered from a woman younger than 35 in good health and CMV-seronegative. This rearrangement joins TRBV21-1 to TRBJ2-7; whether TRBD2, the table's D call, matches the DNA was not checked. TRBV21-1 is labeled a pseudogene. This CDR3 reads CASRTPAGSGLEQYF. The CDR3 nucleotides read TGTGCCAGCCGAACCCCGGCGGGGTCGGGCCTTGAGCAGTACTTC.